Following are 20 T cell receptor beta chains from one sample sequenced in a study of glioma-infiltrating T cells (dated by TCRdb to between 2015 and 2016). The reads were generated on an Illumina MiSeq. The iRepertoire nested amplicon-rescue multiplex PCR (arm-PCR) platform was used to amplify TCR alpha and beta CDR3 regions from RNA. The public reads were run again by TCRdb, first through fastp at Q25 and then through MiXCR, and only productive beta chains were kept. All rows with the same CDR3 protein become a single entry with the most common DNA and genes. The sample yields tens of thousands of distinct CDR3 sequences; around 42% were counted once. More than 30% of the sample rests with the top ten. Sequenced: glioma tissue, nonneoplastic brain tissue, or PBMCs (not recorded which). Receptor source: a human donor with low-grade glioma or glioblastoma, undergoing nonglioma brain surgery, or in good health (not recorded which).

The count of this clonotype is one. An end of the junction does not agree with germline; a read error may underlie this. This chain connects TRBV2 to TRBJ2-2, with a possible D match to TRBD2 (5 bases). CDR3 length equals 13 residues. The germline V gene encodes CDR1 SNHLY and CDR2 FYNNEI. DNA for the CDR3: TGCGCCAGCATTCCAGAGTACACCGGGGAGATGTTTTTT. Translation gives CASIPEYTGEMFF.

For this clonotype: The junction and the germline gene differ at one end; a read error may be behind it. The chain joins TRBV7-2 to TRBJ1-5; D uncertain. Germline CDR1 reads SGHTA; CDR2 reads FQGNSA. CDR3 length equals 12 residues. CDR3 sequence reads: CVSSDPNKPQHF. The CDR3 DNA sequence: TGTGTCAGCAGTGACCCCAATAAGCCCCAGCATTTT.

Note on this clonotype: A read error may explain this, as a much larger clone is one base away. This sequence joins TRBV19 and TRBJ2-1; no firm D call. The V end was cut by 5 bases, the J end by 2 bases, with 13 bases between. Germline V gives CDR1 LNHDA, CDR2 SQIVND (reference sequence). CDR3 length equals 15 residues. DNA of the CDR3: TGTGCCAGTAGTGGCACGGAAGGCCCCTACAATGAGCAGTTCTTC. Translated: CASSGTEGPYNEQFF.

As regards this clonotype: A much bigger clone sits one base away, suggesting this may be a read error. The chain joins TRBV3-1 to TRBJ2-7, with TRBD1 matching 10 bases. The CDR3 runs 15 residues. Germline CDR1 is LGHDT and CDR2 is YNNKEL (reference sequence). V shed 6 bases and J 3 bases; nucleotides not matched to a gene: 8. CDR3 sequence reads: CASRRGGTGDYEQYF. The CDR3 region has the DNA TGTGCCAGCAGACGGGGAGGGACAGGGGACTACGAGCAGTACTTC.

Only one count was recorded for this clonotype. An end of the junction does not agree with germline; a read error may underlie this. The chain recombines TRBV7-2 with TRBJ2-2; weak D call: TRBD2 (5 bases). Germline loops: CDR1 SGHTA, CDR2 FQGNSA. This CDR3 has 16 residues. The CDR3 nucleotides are TGCGCCAGCGGCCAAGGACCGGAGCCCGGTGCCGGGGAGCTGTTTTTC. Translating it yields CASGQGPEPGAGELFF.

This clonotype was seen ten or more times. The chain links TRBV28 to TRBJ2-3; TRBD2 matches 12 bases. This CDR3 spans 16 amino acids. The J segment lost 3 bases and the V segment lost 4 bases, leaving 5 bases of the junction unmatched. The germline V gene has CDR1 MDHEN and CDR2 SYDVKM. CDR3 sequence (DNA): TGTGCCAGCAGTTCCGCAACTAGCGGGGGGACAGATACGCAGTATTTT. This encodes CASSSATSGGTDTQYF.

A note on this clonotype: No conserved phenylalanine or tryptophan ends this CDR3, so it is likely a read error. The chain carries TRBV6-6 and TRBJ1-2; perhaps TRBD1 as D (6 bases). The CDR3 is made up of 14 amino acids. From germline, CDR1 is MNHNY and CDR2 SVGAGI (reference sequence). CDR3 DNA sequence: TGCGCCAGCAGTTACTCGACACAGGGCTATGGCTACACCCTC. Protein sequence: CASSYSTQGYGYTL.

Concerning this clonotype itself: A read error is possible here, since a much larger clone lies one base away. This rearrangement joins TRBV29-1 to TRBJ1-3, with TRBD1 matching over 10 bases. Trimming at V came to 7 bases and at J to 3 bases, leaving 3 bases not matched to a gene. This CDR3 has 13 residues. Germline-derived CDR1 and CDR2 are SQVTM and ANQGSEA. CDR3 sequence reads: CSDGTGVGNTIYF. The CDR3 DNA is TGCAGCGATGGGACAGGGGTTGGAAACACCATATATTTT.

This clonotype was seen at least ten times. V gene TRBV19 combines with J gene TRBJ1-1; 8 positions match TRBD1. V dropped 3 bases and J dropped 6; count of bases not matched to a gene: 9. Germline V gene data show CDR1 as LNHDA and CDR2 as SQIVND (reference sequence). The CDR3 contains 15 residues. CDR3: CASSMGGQGDPEAFF. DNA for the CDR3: TGTGCCAGTAGTATGGGAGGACAGGGTGATCCTGAAGCTTTCTTT.

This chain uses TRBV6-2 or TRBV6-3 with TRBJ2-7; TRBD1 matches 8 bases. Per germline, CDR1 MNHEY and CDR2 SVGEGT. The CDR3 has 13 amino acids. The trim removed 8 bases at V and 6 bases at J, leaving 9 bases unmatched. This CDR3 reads CASAWTGKPEQYF. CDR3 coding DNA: TGTGCCAGCGCCTGGACAGGGAAACCCGAGCAGTACTTC.

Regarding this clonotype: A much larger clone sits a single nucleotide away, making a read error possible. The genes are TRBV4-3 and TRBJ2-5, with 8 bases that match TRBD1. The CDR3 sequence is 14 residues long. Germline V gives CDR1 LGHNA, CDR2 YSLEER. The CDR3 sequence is CTSSLGTGQETQYF. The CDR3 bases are TGCACCAGCAGCCTCGGGACAGGCCAAGAGACCCAGTACTTC.

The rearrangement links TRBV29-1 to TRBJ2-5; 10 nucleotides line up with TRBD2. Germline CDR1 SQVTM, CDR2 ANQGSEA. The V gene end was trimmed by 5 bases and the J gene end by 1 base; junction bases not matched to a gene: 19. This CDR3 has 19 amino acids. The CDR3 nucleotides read TGCAGCGTTTCGGCCTTCAATAGCGGGGGGCTGATCCCCCAAGAGACCCAGTACTTC. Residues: CSVSAFNSGGLIPQETQYF.

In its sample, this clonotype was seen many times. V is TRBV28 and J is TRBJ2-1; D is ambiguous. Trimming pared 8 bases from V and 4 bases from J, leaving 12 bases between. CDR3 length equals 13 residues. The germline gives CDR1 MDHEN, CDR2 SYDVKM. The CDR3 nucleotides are TGTGCCAGCCGGAGACCCCTTTACAATGAGCAGTTCTTC. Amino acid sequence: CASRRPLYNEQFF.

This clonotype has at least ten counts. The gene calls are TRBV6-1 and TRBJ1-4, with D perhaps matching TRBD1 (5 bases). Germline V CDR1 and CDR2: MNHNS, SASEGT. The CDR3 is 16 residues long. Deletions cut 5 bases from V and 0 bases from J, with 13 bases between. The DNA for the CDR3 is TGTGCCAGCAGTTCAGGGAAAGTTGCAACTAATGAAAAACTGTTTTTT. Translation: CASSSGKVATNEKLFF.

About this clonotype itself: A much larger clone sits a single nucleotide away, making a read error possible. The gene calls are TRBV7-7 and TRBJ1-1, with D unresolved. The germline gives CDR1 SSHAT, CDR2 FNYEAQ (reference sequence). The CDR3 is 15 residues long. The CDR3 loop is CASSPRAGPNTEDFF. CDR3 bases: TGTGCCAGCAGCCCCCGGGCAGGACCAAACACTGAAGATTTCTTT. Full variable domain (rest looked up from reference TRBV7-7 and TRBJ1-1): GAGVSQSPRYKVTKRGQDVTLRCDPISSHATLYWYQQALGQGPEFLTYFNYEAQPDKSGLPSDRFSAERPEGSISTLTIQRTEQRDSAMYRCASSPRAGPNTEDFFGQGTRLTVV.

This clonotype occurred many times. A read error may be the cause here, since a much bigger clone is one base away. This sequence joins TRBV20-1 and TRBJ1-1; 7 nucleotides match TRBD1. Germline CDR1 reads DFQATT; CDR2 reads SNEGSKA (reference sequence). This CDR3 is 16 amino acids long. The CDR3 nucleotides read TGCAGTGCTAGAGCGCTGGGGACAGCTCCGAACACTGAAGCTTCCTTT. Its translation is CSARALGTAPNTEASF.

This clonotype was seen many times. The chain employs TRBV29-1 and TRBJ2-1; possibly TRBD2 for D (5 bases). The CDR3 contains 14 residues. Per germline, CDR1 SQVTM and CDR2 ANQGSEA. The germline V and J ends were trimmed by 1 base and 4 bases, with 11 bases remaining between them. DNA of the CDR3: TGCAGCGTTGAAGGCATACTAGAGTACAATGAGCAGTTCTTC. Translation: CSVEGILEYNEQFF.

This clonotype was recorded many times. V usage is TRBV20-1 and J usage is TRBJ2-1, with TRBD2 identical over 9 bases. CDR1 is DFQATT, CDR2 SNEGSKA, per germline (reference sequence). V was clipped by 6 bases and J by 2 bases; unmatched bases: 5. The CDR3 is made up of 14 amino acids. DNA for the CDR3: TGCAGTGCAATAGCGGGAGCGCCCTACAATGAGCAGTTCTTC. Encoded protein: CSAIAGAPYNEQFF.

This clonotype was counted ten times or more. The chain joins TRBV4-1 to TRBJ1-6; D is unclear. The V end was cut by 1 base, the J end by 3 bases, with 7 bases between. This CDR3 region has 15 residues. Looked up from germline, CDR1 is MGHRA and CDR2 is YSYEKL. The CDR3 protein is CASSQGPGYNSPLHF. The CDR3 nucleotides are TGCGCCAGCAGCCAAGGCCCAGGCTATAATTCACCCCTCCACTTT.

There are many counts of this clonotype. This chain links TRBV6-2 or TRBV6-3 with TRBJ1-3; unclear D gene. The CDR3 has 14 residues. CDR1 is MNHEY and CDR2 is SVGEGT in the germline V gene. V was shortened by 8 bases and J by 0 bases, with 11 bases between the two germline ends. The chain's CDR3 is CASGRRNSGNTIYF. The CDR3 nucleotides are TGTGCCAGCGGTCGACGGAACTCTGGAAACACCATATATTTT.